The next 6 T cell receptor beta chains were all read from a single sample in a study of T cell clonotyping in hematopoietic cell transplantation. Profiling relied on immunoSEQ multiplex PCR, and the TCRdb table lists in-frame clones only, not all of them. The profile shows approximately 12,000 clones, 89% of them singletons. Sequences were derived from PBMCs, sampled 100 days after allogeneic stem cell transplant. The receptors were gathered from a female patient between 55 and 75 years old who had an allogeneic stem cell transplant from an unrelated donor, so the T cells may come from the graft donor. Some clones in this sample may be carry-over from other donors' samples.

This sequence joins TRBV25-1 and TRBJ1-5; possibly TRBD1 for D (5 bases). Germline assignment: CDR1 MGHDK and CDR2 SYGVNS. The CDR3 covers 13 residues. Trimming took off 7 bases at V and 7 bases at J, with 14 bases between the two ends. The CDR3 sequence is CASNTGGDQPQHF. The CDR3 nucleotides read TGTGCCAGCAATACCGGGGGAGACCAGCCCCAGCATTTT.

J is TRBJ2-2 and V is TRBV6-5; TRBD1 matches at 9 bases. The CDR3 runs 15 residues. Germline CDR1 reads MNHEY; CDR2 reads SVGAGI. V lost 5 bases to trimming and J lost 5 bases; unmatched junction nucleotides: 6. The chain's CDR3 is CASSLGDRVTGELFF. Written as DNA, the CDR3 is TGTGCCAGCAGTCTCGGGGACAGGGTTACCGGGGAGCTGTTTTTT.

The gene calls are TRBV11-2 and TRBJ2-7, with D maybe TRBD1 (5 bases). The CDR3 sequence is 14 residues long. The germline gives CDR1 SGHAT, CDR2 FQNNGV. V lost 1 base, J lost 0 bases, and 7 bases lay in between. CDR3 amino acids: CASSLGGRSYEQYF. The CDR3 DNA is TGTGCCAGCAGCTTAGGGGGCCGCTCCTACGAGCAGTACTTC.

The chain joins TRBV11-2 to TRBJ1-4; 9 positions match TRBD1. V lost 5 bases, J lost 6 bases, and 7 bases stayed unmatched. Germline V gene data show CDR1 as SGHAT and CDR2 as FQNNGV. CDR3 length: 15 amino acids. For the CDR3, the DNA is TGTGCCAGCAGCCTCGGGACAGGGACCGATGAAAAACTGTTTTTT. Protein sequence: CASSLGTGTDEKLFF. The full variable domain, with the rest looked up from reference TRBV11-2 and TRBJ1-4, is EAGVAQSPRYKIIEKRQSVAFWCNPISGHATLYWYQQILGQGPKLLIQFQNNGVVDDSQLPKDRFSAERLKGVDSTLKIQPAKLEDSAVYLCASSLGTGTDEKLFFGSGTQLSVL.

V gene TRBV11-1 combines with J gene TRBJ2-7; weak D call: TRBD2 (5 bases). The CDR3 is 14 residues long. Per the germline V gene, CDR1 is SGHAT and CDR2 is FQDESV (reference sequence). V lost 1 base to trimming and J lost 0 bases, with 7 bases between them. In DNA, the CDR3 is TGTGCCAGCAGCTTAGGGGGAGCCTCCTACGAGCAGTACTTC. Protein: CASSLGGASYEQYF.

This chain uses TRBV25-1 with TRBJ2-5; the D gene could be TRBD1 or TRBD2 (5 bases each). Trimming removed 6 bases from V and 1 base from J, with 18 bases in between. Per germline, CDR1 MGHDK and CDR2 SYGVNS. CDR3 length: 16 residues. The chain's CDR3 is CASSEIRGDFQETQYF. Here the CDR3 DNA reads TGTGCCAGCAGCGAAATTAGAGGGGATTTCCAAGAGACCCAGTACTTC.